What follows are 32 T cell receptor beta chains derived from one specimen sequenced in a study of CD8+ T cells in alopecia areata. RNA was isolated and reverse transcribed to cDNA, the sequencing template. The protocol was immunoSEQ multiplex PCR, while the TCRdb copy is restricted to in-frame clones and leaves out a portion. The table has 65,000 to 90,000 clones, 51% seen once. The sample was NKG2D-high CD8+ T cells sorted from blood. Receptors were obtained from a human donor with alopecia areata.

The gene calls are TRBV7-9 and TRBJ2-7, with TRBD2 identical over 7 bases. With 5 bases clipped from V and 3 bases from J, the junction kept 4 bases outside the gene matches. The CDR3 loop spans 13 amino acids. The germline V gene has CDR1 SEHNR and CDR2 FQNEAQ (reference sequence). DNA for the CDR3: TGTGCCAGCAGCGTGGCGGGGGACTACGAGCAGTACTTC. Encoded protein: CASSVAGDYEQYF.

The rearrangement uses TRBV2 and TRBJ1-1; no firm D call. This CDR3 has 13 amino acids. V lost 8 bases and J 5 bases, leaving 15 bases between the germline ends. Germline V CDR1 and CDR2: SNHLY, FYNNEI. CDR3 residues: CASRSPGGTEAFF. DNA of the CDR3: TGTGCCAGCCGATCCCCGGGTGGGACTGAAGCTTTCTTT.

This clone was seen only a few times. This chain links TRBV28 with TRBJ2-3, with D possibly matching TRBD2 (5 bases). The CDR3 has 13 amino acids. The V end was cut by 3 bases, the J end by 6 bases, with 10 bases between. Looked up from germline, CDR1 is MDHEN and CDR2 is SYDVKM. The CDR3 region is CASSFRGTDTQYF. The CDR3 nucleotides read TGTGCCAGCAGTTTTCGGGGTACGGATACGCAGTATTTT.

This clone has only a few counts. V and J are TRBV7-9 and TRBJ2-2; a weak D match, TRBD1 (5 bases). The CDR3 contains 14 residues. Germline CDR1 is SEHNR and CDR2 is FQNEAQ (reference sequence). Trimming removed 7 bases from V and 8 bases from J, with 17 bases in between. CDR3 protein: CASTRENAAGELFF. CDR3 DNA: TGTGCCAGCACCAGGGAAAACGCAGCGGGGGAGCTGTTTTTT.

The chain joins TRBV28 to TRBJ2-7; 7 nucleotides agree with TRBD2. The V and J ends lost 6 bases and 0 bases, in that order; junction bases with no gene match: 8. This CDR3 has 15 residues. Per germline, CDR1 MDHEN and CDR2 SYDVKM. The CDR3, as DNA: TGTGCCAGCAGCGCTCCCAGCGGGATCTCCTACGAGCAGTACTTC. Its protein is CASSAPSGISYEQYF.

This clone was observed a handful of times. V gene TRBV5-1 combines with J gene TRBJ2-7; tentatively, D is TRBD1 or TRBD2 (6 bases each). V lost 1 base and J 3 bases, leaving 14 bases between the germline ends. The CDR3 has 15 residues. The germline V gene encodes CDR1 SGHRS and CDR2 YFSETQ. The CDR3 sequence: CASSLWIGGHYEQYF. The DNA of the CDR3 is TGCGCCAGCAGCTTGTGGATCGGGGGACACTACGAGCAGTACTTC. Filled out from reference TRBV5-1 and TRBJ2-7, the complete variable domain reads KAGVTQTPRYLIKTRGQQVTLSCSPISGHRSVSWYQQTPGQGLQFLFEYFSETQRNKGNFPGRFSGRQFSNSRSEMNVSTLELGDSALYLCASSLWIGGHYEQYFGPGTRLTVT.

This clone was detected only a few times. V gene TRBV7-6 combines with J gene TRBJ2-1; D unclear. Germline values: CDR1 SGHVS, CDR2 FNYEAQ. V shed 2 bases and J shed 10 bases, with 6 bases lying between them. This CDR3 is built from 11 residues. CDR3 nucleotide sequence: TGTGCCAGCAGCTTATCAGAAGAGCAGTTCTTC. Translated, it gives CASSLSEEQFF.

This clone was recorded a few times. The V and J genes are TRBV29-1 and TRBJ2-7; 8 bases agree with TRBD1. The germline CDR1 and CDR2 sequences are SQVTM and ANQGSEA. The CDR3 covers 13 residues. V was clipped by 4 bases and J by 1 base; unmatched bases: 3. The CDR3, as DNA: TGCAGCGTTGTAGGGGACAGGTCCTACGAGCAGTACTTC. Translated: CSVVGDRSYEQYF.

This clone was recorded a few times. The CDR3 DNA is TGTGCCTGGGCGAGCGGGGGTAATCCCTACGAGCAGTACTTC. Its translation: CAWASGGNPYEQYF. The J gene is TRBJ2-7, the V gene TRBV30; 8 bases are shared with TRBD2. With 5 bases clipped from V and 2 bases from J, the junction kept 8 bases outside the gene matches. Germline values: CDR1 GTSNPN, CDR2 SVGIG (reference sequence). The CDR3 totals 14 residues.

This clone was recorded a few times. The gene calls are TRBV28 and TRBJ2-3; weak D call: TRBD2 (5 bases). CDR3 length: 15 residues. The V gene's germline CDR1 is MDHEN and CDR2 SYDVKM. V was shortened by 5 bases and J by 4 bases, with 16 bases between the two germline ends. The CDR3: CASSASGNPADTQYF. The CDR3 bases are TGTGCCAGCAGTGCTTCGGGAAATCCGGCAGATACGCAGTATTTT.

In its sample, this clone was seen a few times. This rearrangement joins TRBV27 to TRBJ2-6, with D hard to call. Germline V gives CDR1 MNHEY, CDR2 SMNVEV (reference sequence). V lost 4 bases, J lost 12 bases, and 13 bases lay in between. The CDR3 is 13 amino acids. This chain's CDR3 is CASSSEVSSVLTF. In DNA, the CDR3 is TGTGCCAGCAGTTCAGAGGTTTCCAGCGTCCTGACTTTC.

The chain combines TRBV5-6 with TRBJ2-1; D gene uncertain. With 0 bases removed from V and 8 bases from J, the gap between germline ends came to 6 bases. Germline lookup yields CDR1 SGHDT and CDR2 YYEEEE. This CDR3 comprises 12 residues. CDR3 DNA: TGTGCCAGCAGCTTGGTGAGGCATGAGCAGTTCTTC. Residues: CASSLVRHEQFF.

This chain links TRBV2 with TRBJ2-3, with D perhaps TRBD1 (5 bases). The CDR3 is 13 amino acids. V dropped 4 bases and J dropped 6 bases, with 11 bases sitting between them. The germline gives CDR1 SNHLY, CDR2 FYNNEI. CDR3 in DNA: TGTGCCAGCAGTGCCTTAGGGGTGGATACGCAGTATTTT. It yields the protein CASSALGVDTQYF. Looking up the rest from reference TRBV2 and TRBJ2-3 gives the full variable domain: EPEVTQTPSHQVTQMGQEVILRCVPISNHLYFYWYRQILGQKVEFLVSFYNNEISEKSEIFDDQFSVERPDGSNFTLKIRSTKLEDSAMYFCASSALGVDTQYFGPGTRLTVL.

To note about this clone: Other DNA sequences of this sample code for an identical CDR3. The V and J genes are TRBV27 and TRBJ2-7; D may be TRBD1 (6 bases). Trimming took 6 bases from V and 0 from J, leaving 9 bases between them. The germline V gene encodes CDR1 MNHEY and CDR2 SMNVEV (reference sequence). There are 13 residues in the CDR3. The CDR3 reads CASSSRGSYEQYF. CDR3 nucleotides: TGTGCCAGCAGCTCCAGGGGCTCCTACGAGCAGTACTTC.

Remarks on this clone: The same CDR3 arises from other DNA sequences in this sample as well. V gene TRBV27 combines with J gene TRBJ2-1; a possible D gene is TRBD2 (6 bases). From germline, CDR1 is MNHEY and CDR2 SMNVEV (reference sequence). The V and J ends lost 3 bases and 6 bases respectively, with 6 bases between them. The CDR3 contains 12 residues. CDR3 nucleotides: TGTGCCAGCAGTTTTAGCGGCAATGAGCAGTTCTTC. Its protein is CASSFSGNEQFF.

This clone has only a few counts. The chain uses TRBV29-1 and TRBJ2-1; D is perhaps TRBD2 (6 bases). CDR1 SQVTM and CDR2 ANQGSEA come from the germline V gene. Trimming left V 4 bases short and J 10 bases short, with 8 bases between. The CDR3 runs 10 residues. The CDR3, as DNA: TGCAGCGTTGCCCGGGGGGAGCAGTTCTTC. It yields the protein CSVARGEQFF.

J is TRBJ2-5 and V is TRBV7-3; a weak D match, TRBD1 (7 bases). The germline V and J ends were trimmed by 1 base and 2 bases, with 11 bases remaining between them. CDR1 SGHTA and CDR2 FQGTGA come from the germline V gene. The CDR3 has 15 amino acids. The CDR3 nucleotides read TGTGCCAGCAGCTTAAGGCCAGGGGGGCAAGAGACCCAGTACTTC. Translation: CASSLRPGGQETQYF.

The chain has TRBV19 and TRBJ2-2; 7 bases align to TRBD1. The junction had 3 bases not matched to a gene; V was cut back by 6 bases and J by 5 bases. Germline CDR1 reads LNHDA; CDR2 reads SQIVND (reference sequence). CDR3 length equals 13 residues. CDR3 in DNA: TGTGCCAGTAGCCTGACAGGGACCGGGGAGCTGTTTTTT. It yields the protein CASSLTGTGELFF. The full variable domain, its missing parts supplied by reference TRBV19 and TRBJ2-2, is DGGITQSPKYLFRKEGQNVTLSCEQNLNHDAMYWYRQDPGQGLRLIYYSQIVNDFQKGDIAEGYSVSREKKESFPLTVTSAQKNPTAFYLCASSLTGTGELFFGEGSRLTVL.

This chain uses TRBV4-1 with TRBJ2-1; D is possibly TRBD1 or TRBD2 (5 bases each). Deletions cut 5 bases from V and 8 bases from J, with 13 bases between. Germline CDR1 is MGHRA and CDR2 is YSYEKL. This CDR3 spans 13 amino acids. The CDR3 spells CASSDYTGDEQFF. The DNA for the CDR3 is TGCGCCAGCAGCGACTACACAGGTGATGAGCAGTTCTTC.

This clone turned up a few times. V gene TRBV29-1 combines with J gene TRBJ2-2; 9 nucleotides line up with TRBD1. There are 15 residues in the CDR3. Trimming cost V 7 bases and J 5 bases; bases outside gene matches: 11. Germline V gene lookup returns CDR1 SQVTM and CDR2 ANQGSEA. The CDR3 DNA sequence: TGCAGCGCCTTAGGGGGACAGGGTTCGACCGGGGAGCTGTTTTTT. It encodes CSALGGQGSTGELFF.

The chain links TRBV6-5 to TRBJ2-7; D gene ambiguous. Germline CDR1 reads MNHEY; CDR2 reads SVGAGI. The germline V and J ends were trimmed by 0 bases and 4 bases, with 7 bases remaining between them. The CDR3 is 13 amino acids. CDR3 in amino acids: CASSYSMEYEQYF. The CDR3 DNA sequence: TGTGCCAGCAGTTACTCGATGGAATACGAGCAGTACTTC.

This clone was found a few times. This chain joins TRBV29-1 and TRBJ2-3; 8 nucleotides line up with TRBD1. Looked up from germline, CDR1 is SQVTM and CDR2 is ANQGSEA. The V segment lost 5 bases and the J segment 4 bases; nucleotides outside the gene matches: 8. This CDR3 comprises 14 residues. The CDR3 bases are TGCAGCGTTCTTGGACAGGGCGTCGCAGATACGCAGTATTTT. Translation: CSVLGQGVADTQYF.

The rearrangement links TRBV29-1 to TRBJ2-2, with 7 nucleotides matching TRBD1. The CDR3 is 13 residues long. From germline, CDR1 is SQVTM and CDR2 ANQGSEA. The J segment lost 4 bases and the V segment lost 6 bases, leaving 5 bases of the junction unmatched. DNA of the CDR3: TGCAGCGTCCTGACAGGGTCCACCGGGGAGCTGTTTTTT. The encoded protein is CSVLTGSTGELFF.

The chain is built from TRBV27 and TRBJ1-2, with TRBD1 matching 7 bases. The CDR3 spans 13 residues. CDR1 is MNHEY and CDR2 is SMNVEV in the germline V gene (reference sequence). The J segment lost 3 bases and the V segment lost 4 bases, leaving 2 bases of the junction unmatched. The CDR3 spells CASSSGTDYGYTF. The DNA for the CDR3 is TGTGCCAGCAGTTCCGGGACAGACTATGGCTACACCTTC.

The J gene is TRBJ2-7, the V gene TRBV19, with a weak D call TRBD2 (6 bases). Trimming pared 3 bases from V and 0 bases from J, leaving 9 bases between. Germline CDR1 LNHDA, CDR2 SQIVND (reference sequence). This CDR3 is 14 amino acids long. CDR3 amino acids: CASSMSSDSYEQYF. The CDR3, as DNA: TGTGCCAGTAGTATGTCTAGCGACTCCTACGAGCAGTACTTC.

This clone was observed a few times. This sequence joins TRBV23-1 and TRBJ1-4; the D gene is possibly TRBD1 (5 bases). TRBV23-1 is an ORF for which the function is uncertain. V was clipped by 4 bases and J by 7 bases, with 13 bases between them. The CDR3 spans 14 residues. This chain's CDR3 is CASSPTGGVEKLFF. For the CDR3, the DNA is TGCGCCAGCAGTCCTACCGGGGGGGTTGAAAAACTGTTTTTT.

This clone appeared once. J is TRBJ2-1 and V is TRBV29-1, with TRBD1 matching 10 bases. The CDR3 length is 10 residues. Germline loops: CDR1 SQVTM, CDR2 ANQGSEA. The J segment lost 14 bases and the V segment lost 6 bases, leaving 4 bases of the junction unmatched. This CDR3 is CSVPGTGEFF. As DNA, the CDR3 is TGCAGCGTCCCCGGGACAGGGGAGTTCTTC.

As concerns this clone: Different DNA sequences within this sample yield the same CDR3. The gene calls are TRBV29-1 and TRBJ1-1; D not resolved. Trimming took 7 bases from V and 4 from J, leaving 22 bases between them. CDR3 length: 15 amino acids. The germline CDR1 and CDR2 sequences are SQVTM and ANQGSEA. CDR3 sequence: CSGFILTSLGTEAFF. CDR3 DNA: TGCAGCGGTTTTATTTTGACCTCTCTGGGCACTGAAGCTTTCTTT. The variable domain in full, with the rest retrieved from reference TRBV29-1 and TRBJ1-1, is SAVISQKPSRDICQRGTSLTIQCQVDSQVTMMFWYRQQPGQSLTLIATANQGSEATYESGFVIDKFPISRPNLTFSTLTVSNMSPEDSSIYLCSGFILTSLGTEAFFGQGTRLTVV.

The rearrangement joins TRBV7-9 to TRBJ1-2, with unresolved D. The CDR3 totals 13 residues. Germline V gives CDR1 SEHNR, CDR2 FQNEAQ (reference sequence). Between the trimmed V and J ends, which lost 2 bases and 8 bases, there was a span of 12 bases. The CDR3: CASSLTSSGGYTF. The CDR3 DNA sequence: TGTGCCAGCAGCTTAACATCCAGTGGAGGCTACACCTTC.

This clone was seen a few times. The chain has TRBV29-1 and TRBJ2-7; 8 positions match TRBD1. From germline, CDR1 is SQVTM and CDR2 ANQGSEA. The CDR3 totals 13 residues. CDR3 nucleotides: TGCAGTGCCGAGGGACAGGAGTCCTACGAGCAGTACTTC. Residues: CSAEGQESYEQYF.

The V gene is TRBV4-3, the J gene TRBJ2-6; D remains ambiguous. The ends were cut back, 1 base at V and 3 bases at J, with 7 bases in the middle. The CDR3 is 15 residues long. Germline CDR1 reads LGHNA; CDR2 reads YSLEER. CDR3 nucleotides: TGCGCCAGCAGCCAAGTCCCCGATGGGGCCAACGTCCTGACTTTC. Translation gives CASSQVPDGANVLTF.

The chain joins TRBV13 to TRBJ2-7, with 9 bases that match TRBD2. V shed 3 bases, J shed 1 base, and the junction held 4 bases outside the gene matches. Germline CDR1 is PRHDT and CDR2 is FYEKMQ (reference sequence). The CDR3 totals 15 residues. CDR3 sequence reads: CASSLRTSASYEQYF. CDR3 in DNA: TGTGCCAGCAGCTTGCGGACTAGCGCGTCCTACGAGCAGTACTTC.